The 13 T cell receptor beta chains reported below all come from one sample, sequenced in a study of post-analysis software for immune sequencing data. Study-level points and caveats: When patients were compared with controls, 5 or 6 TRBV segments were more frequent, TRBV5-6, TRBV5-1 and TRBV20-1 among them.

These receptors have no known antigen. Every TCR beta cDNA library bore unique molecular identifiers. From the PCR reads, TCRdb called clonotypes with MiXCR, one entry per CDR3 protein. The sample gives some 500,000 distinct CDR3 sequences, under 55% of which show up once; roughly an eighth is in the top ten. Sequencing was performed on blood. These receptors all stem from a girl under 18 with multiple sclerosis.

Concerning this clonotype itself: One junction end does not reproduce the germline sequence, and a read error may be involved. The chain is built from TRBV12-3 or TRBV12-4 and TRBJ2-4, with TRBD2 matching over 12 bases. This CDR3 is built from 15 residues. Here the CDR3 reads CAGRGLAGFSYGQYF. DNA for the CDR3: TGTGCCGGCAGGGGACTAGCGGGCTTCTCCTACGGGCAGTACTTC.

The chain carries TRBV7-6 and TRBJ2-7; the match to TRBD2 covers 7 bases. J gave up 6 bases and V 5 bases, and 16 bases lay outside the gene matches. The germline CDR1 and CDR2 sequences are SGHVS and FNYEAQ. The CDR3 is 16 residues long. The CDR3 sequence is CASSPLGGSGLVEQYF. The DNA for the CDR3 is TGTGCCAGCAGCCCCTTGGGAGGTAGCGGGTTGGTCGAGCAGTACTTC.

The rearrangement links TRBV7-2 to TRBJ1-1, with TRBD1 as a possible D gene (6 bases). The V end lost 5 bases, the J end lost 2 bases, and 18 bases lay between the germline ends. Germline values: CDR1 SGHTA, CDR2 FQGNSA. The CDR3 contains 16 residues. CDR3 protein: CASSRGGVRQNTEAFF. CDR3 nucleotides: TGTGCCAGCAGCAGGGGGGGGGTCAGGCAAAACACTGAAGCTTTCTTT.

The rearrangement links TRBV24-1 to TRBJ2-1; 8 nucleotides align to TRBD2. The CDR3 length is 15 residues. V lost 4 bases, J lost 7 bases, and 8 bases stayed unmatched. From germline, CDR1 is KGHDR and CDR2 SFDVKD. DNA for the CDR3: TGTGCCACCAGTGACCCAGCGGGAGACTTAAATGAGCAGTTCTTC. Protein product: CATSDPAGDLNEQFF.

This clonotype was recorded a few times. The chain joins TRBV4-1 to TRBJ2-7; D is unclear. Per germline, CDR1 MGHRA and CDR2 YSYEKL. The CDR3 sequence is 14 residues long. V was cut by 5 bases and J by 0 bases, with 11 bases left in between. CDR3 in amino acids: CASSVGTSSYEQYF. The CDR3 DNA is TGCGCCAGCAGCGTGGGCACCAGCTCCTACGAGCAGTACTTC.

Concerning this clonotype itself: Relative to the germline gene, one junction end is altered; a read error may explain this. The rearrangement links TRBV7-7 to TRBJ2-3; a possible D gene is TRBD1 (5 bases). The CDR3 covers 14 residues. Germline assignment: CDR1 SSHAT and CDR2 FNYEAQ (reference sequence). The CDR3 nucleotides are TGTGCTAGCAGCTCCGGACATAACACAGATACGCAGTATTTT. This sequence encodes CASSSGHNTDTQYF.

This chain links TRBV5-1 with TRBJ2-7; the D gene is possibly TRBD1 (5 bases). In germline, CDR1 is SGHRS, CDR2 YFSETQ. V was clipped by 4 bases and J by 1 base, with 12 bases between them. This CDR3 has 14 amino acids. CDR3 DNA sequence: TGCGCCAGCAGCGGAAGGGGTCTGTCCTACGAGCAGTACTTC. It yields the protein CASSGRGLSYEQYF. Filled out from reference TRBV5-1 and TRBJ2-7, the complete variable domain reads KAGVTQTPRYLIKTRGQQVTLSCSPISGHRSVSWYQQTPGQGLQFLFEYFSETQRNKGNFPGRFSGRQFSNSRSEMNVSTLELGDSALYLCASSGRGLSYEQYFGPGTRLTVT.

The J gene is TRBJ2-3, the V gene TRBV7-9; D uncertain. Trimming removed 5 bases at V and 1 base at J, with 13 bases between. The CDR3 has 15 amino acids. Germline assignment: CDR1 SEHNR and CDR2 FQNEAQ (reference sequence). CDR3 nucleotide sequence: TGTGCCAGCAGCGAGATCCGCCAGGGCACAGATACGCAGTATTTT. This translates into CASSEIRQGTDTQYF. Drawing the rest from reference TRBV7-9 and TRBJ2-3, the complete variable domain is DTGVSQNPRHKITKRGQNVTFRCDPISEHNRLYWYRQTLGQGPEFLTYFQNEAQLEKSRLLSDRFSAERPKGSFSTLEIQRTEQGDSAMYLCASSEIRQGTDTQYFGPGTRLTVL.

This chain uses TRBV7-2 with TRBJ2-3; D may match TRBD1 or TRBD2 (6 bases each). The V gene's germline CDR1 is SGHTA and CDR2 FQGNSA. V was trimmed by 2 bases and J by 8 bases, leaving 17 bases between them. The CDR3 extends over 15 amino acids. In DNA form, the CDR3 reads TGTGCCAGCAGCTTAACCAAGGGGGGCCCCGGTACGCAGTATTTT. Protein sequence: CASSLTKGGPGTQYF.

This clonotype was seen ten or more times. The rearrangement joins TRBV24-1 to TRBJ2-7; D not certain. With 1 base removed from V and 5 bases from J, the gap between germline ends came to 2 bases. The length of the CDR3 is 11 residues. Germline assignment: CDR1 KGHDR and CDR2 SFDVKD. The CDR3 sequence: CATSDFDEQYF. The CDR3, as DNA: TGTGCCACCAGTGATTTCGACGAGCAGTACTTC.

CDR3 residues: CASSGTGGYGAQYF. The DNA for the CDR3 is TGTGCCAGCAGTGGGACAGGGGGGTACGGGGCCCAGTACTTC. J is TRBJ2-5 and V is TRBV6-1; 10 nucleotides match TRBD1. The length of the CDR3 is 14 residues. CDR1 is MNHNS and CDR2 is SASEGT in the germline V gene. The V gene end was trimmed by 4 bases and the J gene end by 9 bases; junction bases not matched to a gene: 8.

The table lists this clonotype with a few counts. V gene TRBV6-5 combines with J gene TRBJ2-5, with D tentatively TRBD1 (6 bases). CDR3 length: 15 residues. V was shortened by 2 bases and J by 1 base, with 11 bases between the two germline ends. CDR1 is MNHEY, CDR2 SVGAGI, per germline. The CDR3 region has the DNA TGTGCCAGCAGTTACGCCGGACAGCTCCAAGAGACCCAGTACTTC. Translating it yields CASSYAGQLQETQYF.

The table lists this clonotype with a few counts. The chain couples TRBV29-1 to TRBJ2-6; D possibly corresponds to TRBD2 (5 bases). V was pared by 4 bases and J by 4 bases, with 8 bases between. The V gene's germline CDR1 is SQVTM and CDR2 ANQGSEA. The CDR3 covers 13 residues. The CDR3 sequence is CSVGGPGANVLTF. The CDR3 region has the DNA TGCAGCGTTGGAGGGCCAGGGGCCAACGTCCTGACTTTC.